This T cell receptor beta chain was documented in a study of molecular identifiers for immune sequencing clone quantification listed by TCRdb under 2018. Turning to the overall study: For a replicate experiment, RNA from approximately 20,000 or 98,000 naive CD8 T cells was divided into five aliquots, and four of the five aliquots were sequenced. This methods study benchmarked molecular-identifier clustering-based TCR repertoire sequencing (MIDCIRS) and TCR RNA copy counting, using CD8 T cells to do so.

Libraries of naive CD8 T cells were built from about 20,000 to 1,000,000 sorted cells, with 10%, 30% or 50% of the purified RNA used. Naive CD8 T cells were FACS-sorted as CD8+CD4-CCR7+CD45RA+ on a BD FACSAria II into RLT Plus buffer. Detection sensitivity was tested by spiking Jurkat RNA equal to roughly 9 TCR copies' worth into samples containing 20,000-1,000,000 naive CD8 T cells. CD8 T cells were enriched with RosetteSep CD8+ T Cell Enrichment Cocktail and Ficoll-Paque, followed by ACK red cell lysis. Comment on this clonotype: Its specific antigen is unknown. No qualities accompany the bases; no much larger clone lies one base away.

Beyond this particular receptor, the publication reports: A single cell's worth of spiked-in Jurkat TCR RNA was reported detectable even among 750,000 to 1,000,000 naive CD8 T cells. When barcode sub-clustering was omitted, TCR diversity was inflated by chimeric consensus sequences, with chimeras reaching as high as 47%. Modeling gave about three recovered TCR RNA copies per cell versus 8 to 10 by digital PCR, implying around 30% capture efficiency. The naive libraries included spiked-in Jurkat TCR RNA (over nine copies' worth), and this RNA is not part of the donor repertoire. In CMV-specific effector cells, clones with more than 20 RNA copies contained over 97% of molecules, whereas in naive cells such clones contained under 1% of molecules. Identical TCR molecules sharing a barcode could cause highly expanded clone sizes to be underestimated.

The germline V gene yields SGDLS for CDR1 and YYNGEE for CDR2. The CDR3 runs 15 amino acids, cysteine and phenylalanine included. The only DNA kept is the CDR3, 45 bases in frame from the first base. Cut back by 0 bases and 1 base, the V and J ends lie 9 bases apart. Library preparation was by PCR. Sequenced using an Illumina HiSeq 4000. Bulk TCR libraries were generated as previously described, with the TCR primers listed in Table S5 used. Total RNA was purified with the Qiagen AllPrep DNA/RNA kit. Reads from multiple sequencing runs of the same library were pooled before analysis. For the original study's pipeline: Reads were retained only if an exact TCR constant sequence was present, and the retained reads were trimmed to 150 nt and grouped according to their 12-nt molecular barcodes. Within each barcode group, reads were sub-clustered at a 15% Levenshtein threshold, and quality-weighted consensus sequences were built per RNA molecule. Non-functional sequences were filtered out, along with any lower-count sequence sitting one edit away from another sequence. Barcode sub-clusters with fewer than 20% of the maximum read count were removed, based on fitting two negative binomial distributions. In-frame beta chains were kept once TCRdb had trimmed the public reads at Q25 with fastp and called clones with MiXCR. Rows are combined by CDR3 protein, so each entry shows the most common genes and DNA. These V and J calls originate from TCRdb's pipeline instead of the authors' own analysis. This sample comprises some 650,000 distinct CDR3 sequences, roughly 21% of them detected only once. Around 0.86% of the sample lies in the top ten.

Sample: naive CD8+ T cells from blood, with Jurkat cell RNA spiked in. Per the publication, the cell subset or site label means: FACS-sorted CD8+CD4-CCR7+CD45RA+ naive T cells. Recombination linked TRBV9 to TRBJ2-3; a weak D assignment points to TRBD2 (5 bases agree). The sequence was obtained from a human donor in good health. Some libraries in this study had Jurkat cell RNA spiked in. This receptor has the CDR3 CASSVVGSGTDTQYF. The base sequence is TGTGCCAGCAGCGTAGTGGGTAGCGGCACAGATACGCAGTATTTT.